This TCR beta chain was identified during a study of blood T cell repertoires in COVID-19. This CDR3 comprises 15 residues. Trimming removed 4 bases at V and 9 bases at J, with 17 bases between. Germline V gives CDR1 SGHKS, CDR2 YYEKEE (reference sequence). The study drew participants aged about 18 to 95 years from roughly 25 US areas. Clinical history reported by participants formed the basis on which cohorts were assigned. Assay used: immunoSEQ multiplex PCR; TCRdb lists only in-frame clones, some missing. This table has roughly 250,000 clones, 85% to 95% appearing once. Material: PBMCs or T cells enriched from blood (not recorded which). The TCR originated in a woman aged 18-29 years who had recovered from COVID-19. The J gene is TRBJ1-6, the V gene TRBV5-5; D is unresolved. The chain's CDR3 is CASSEALPPISPLHF. CDR3 coding DNA: TGTGCCAGCAGCGAGGCCCTCCCCCCTATTTCACCCCTCCACTTT.